One sample yielded the 21 T cell receptor beta chains listed below, sequenced in a study of Ad26.COV2.S vaccination and SARS-CoV-2 variants. As for treatment: around 19 received Ad26.COV2.S at low or high dose, single or two shots; 5 received placebo; per-sample allocation not given. Material that was analyzed had been drawn on day 63 after the first vaccine or placebo injection. Data came from immunoSEQ multiplex PCR; TCRdb stores just in-frame clones and leaves some out. The data contain approximately 460,000 clones, roughly 87% of them singletons. Here the sequenced sample was peripheral blood, taken in a trial of Ad26.COV2.S vaccine versus placebo. The origin of the receptors is a person between 18 and 59 years old who received the Ad26.COV2.S COVID-19 vaccine or a placebo.

The chain is built from TRBV7-3 and TRBJ2-1; D unresolved. Looked up from germline, CDR1 is SGHTA and CDR2 is FQGTGA. Trimming took off 2 bases at V and 0 bases at J, with 26 bases between the two ends. CDR3 size: 21 residues. The CDR3 nucleotides are TGTGCCAGCAGCTTACTCCCCGCCCCGGCCCCCCGAGGTCGCTCCTACAATGAGCAGTTCTTC. This sequence encodes CASSLLPAPAPRGRSYNEQFF.

The chain couples TRBV5-1 to TRBJ1-2, with 9 bases fitting TRBD1. The J segment lost 8 bases and the V segment lost 4 bases, leaving 9 bases of the junction unmatched. The CDR3 contains 14 residues. CDR1 SGHRS and CDR2 YFSETQ come from the germline V gene. The CDR3 protein is CASSPLQGARGYTF. In DNA form, the CDR3 reads TGCGCCAGCAGCCCCTTACAGGGGGCGCGGGGCTACACCTTC.

This clone was seen only once. The rearrangement joins TRBV7-2 to TRBJ2-5, with D perhaps matching TRBD2 (6 bases). Trimming cost V 3 bases and J 5 bases, with 16 bases left between them. The V gene's germline CDR1 is SGHTA and CDR2 FQGNSA. The CDR3 runs to 15 residues. Here the CDR3 DNA reads TGTGCCAGCAGCTTTGGCAGGGTCGGAGGGGAGACCCAGTACTTC. This codes for CASSFGRVGGETQYF.

V usage is TRBV29-1 and J usage is TRBJ1-5, with D maybe TRBD1 (5 bases). Germline loops: CDR1 SQVTM, CDR2 ANQGSEA. V was pared by 6 bases and J by 1 base, with 10 bases between. The length of the CDR3 is 13 residues. CDR3 nucleotide sequence: TGCAGCGTGCAAGGGGCAAGCAATCAGCCCCAGCATTTT. Amino acid sequence: CSVQGASNQPQHF.

The V gene is TRBV5-5, the J gene TRBJ1-1; no firm D call. The CDR3 is 13 amino acids. V gave up 0 bases and J gave up 4 bases, with 7 bases separating them. The germline V gene has CDR1 SGHKS and CDR2 YYEKEE (reference sequence). In nucleotides, the CDR3 is TGTGCCAGCAGCTTGGGGGTGGGCACTGAAGCTTTCTTT. Its protein product is CASSLGVGTEAFF.

The chain employs TRBV6-5 and TRBJ2-5, with 12 bases lining up with TRBD1. The V segment lost 11 bases and the J segment 5 bases; nucleotides outside the gene matches: 3. The germline gives CDR1 MNHEY, CDR2 SVGAGI. The CDR3 covers 12 residues. The CDR3 region has the DNA TGTGCCGGGACAGGGGGCATGGAGACCCAGTACTTC. Amino acid sequence: CAGTGGMETQYF.

V usage is TRBV13 and J usage is TRBJ1-2; D not resolved. Trimming removed 0 bases from V and 2 bases from J, with 13 bases in between. The CDR3 is 16 residues long. The germline V gene encodes CDR1 PRHDT and CDR2 FYEKMQ (reference sequence). The CDR3 sequence: CASSLGRGGSNYGYTF. The CDR3 DNA follows: TGTGCCAGCAGCTTAGGCCGGGGAGGTTCGAACTATGGCTACACCTTC.

The sample holds one count of this clone. The rearrangement joins TRBV2 to TRBJ1-5, with unresolved D. The CDR3 contains 13 residues. Per the germline V gene, CDR1 is SNHLY and CDR2 is FYNNEI. V was pared by 8 bases and J by 7 bases, with 15 bases between. The CDR3 nucleotides read TGTGCCAGCGGGGTTAGGTCCGAACAGCCCCAGCATTTT. Amino acids: CASGVRSEQPQHF.

This chain connects TRBV10-3 to TRBJ2-7, with D maybe TRBD1 (6 bases). The V end lost 3 bases, the J end lost 5 bases, and 14 bases lay between the germline ends. The CDR3 is 14 residues long. CDR1 is ENHRY, CDR2 SYGVKD, per germline. This chain's CDR3 is CAISEYRVKDEQYF. In DNA, the CDR3 is TGTGCCATCAGTGAATACAGGGTAAAGGACGAGCAGTACTTC.

The chain carries TRBV5-5 and TRBJ1-5, with 7 bases that match TRBD1. Germline trimming cut 4 bases from V and 4 bases from J; bases unmatched to any gene: 8. Germline assignment: CDR1 SGHKS and CDR2 YYEKEE (reference sequence). This CDR3 contains 15 residues. For the CDR3, the DNA is TGTGCCAGCAGCCAGGGGACAGCAAGTAATCAGCCCCAGCATTTT. This gives the protein CASSQGTASNQPQHF.

This clone was counted once. This chain connects TRBV29-1 to TRBJ2-1; no clear D gene. This CDR3 region has 16 residues. The V and J ends lost 1 base and 0 bases respectively, with 13 bases between them. Per the germline V gene, CDR1 is SQVTM and CDR2 is ANQGSEA. CDR3 protein: CSVEGVKHYSYNEQFF. The CDR3 region has the DNA TGCAGCGTTGAAGGCGTGAAGCATTACTCCTACAATGAGCAGTTCTTC.

The chain recombines TRBV6-5 with TRBJ2-7; no clear D gene. There are 13 residues in the CDR3. Germline values: CDR1 MNHEY, CDR2 SVGAGI. Deletions cut 2 bases from V and 4 bases from J, with 9 bases between. DNA for the CDR3: TGTGCCAGCAGTTACGGCAGGAATTACGAGCAGTACTTC. Encoded protein: CASSYGRNYEQYF.

The chain links TRBV7-9 to TRBJ1-2, with D perhaps matching TRBD1 (6 bases). V shed 2 bases and J shed 10 bases, with 14 bases lying between them. CDR1 and CDR2 (germline): SEHNR, FQNEAQ (reference sequence). This CDR3 is 13 amino acids long. CDR3 residues: CASSLHEGGDYTF. The CDR3 DNA reads TGTGCCAGCAGCTTACATGAGGGGGGAGACTACACCTTC.

At least ten counts were recorded for this clone. V gene TRBV11-1 combines with J gene TRBJ2-7, with a possible D match to TRBD1 (6 bases). V lost 5 bases and J 2 bases, leaving 13 bases between the germline ends. CDR1 is SGHAT and CDR2 is FQDESV in the germline V gene (reference sequence). The length of the CDR3 is 14 residues. This chain's CDR3 is CASSPWDNTYEQYF. CDR3 in DNA: TGTGCCAGCAGCCCGTGGGACAACACCTACGAGCAGTACTTC.

The chain couples TRBV27 to TRBJ1-6; D ambiguous. V lost 2 bases, J lost 6 bases, and 2 bases lay in between. The CDR3 is made up of 12 amino acids. In germline, CDR1 is MNHEY, CDR2 SMNVEV (reference sequence). CDR3: CASSLVNSPLHF. CDR3 sequence (DNA): TGTGCCAGCAGTTTAGTTAATTCACCCCTCCACTTT.

The chain links TRBV7-2 to TRBJ2-4; no clear D. Deletions cut 1 base from V and 9 bases from J, with 7 bases between. Looked up from germline, CDR1 is SGHTA and CDR2 is FQGNSA. The CDR3 runs 12 residues. CDR3 DNA: TGTGCCAGCAGCTTAGACCGTGGCATTCAGTACTTC. Protein sequence: CASSLDRGIQYF.

This clone was found once. V and J are TRBV6-5 and TRBJ2-1; 7 bases fit TRBD1. V dropped 10 bases and J dropped 4; count of bases not matched to a gene: 4. Germline values: CDR1 MNHEY, CDR2 SVGAGI. The CDR3 is 12 residues long. The CDR3 nucleotides read TGTGCCACAGTACAGGGGTACAATGAGCAGTTCTTC. This codes for CATVQGYNEQFF.

The chain employs TRBV4-2 and TRBJ1-2; D unresolved. Trimming stripped 0 bases from V and 2 bases from J, with 13 bases between. In germline, CDR1 is LGHNA, CDR2 YNFKEQ. This CDR3 is 16 amino acids long. The CDR3 sequence: CASSQDSSGQNYGYTF. The CDR3 bases are TGTGCCAGCAGCCAAGATTCATCCGGCCAGAACTATGGCTACACCTTC.

J is TRBJ1-3 and V is TRBV5-1; 8 bases map to TRBD1. The germline gives CDR1 SGHRS, CDR2 YFSETQ. The V gene end was trimmed by 1 base and the J gene end by 0 bases; junction bases not matched to a gene: 3. The CDR3 runs to 16 residues. CDR3 amino acids: CASSLSGGGSGNTIYF. In DNA, the CDR3 is TGCGCCAGCAGCTTGTCAGGGGGCGGCTCTGGAAACACCATATATTTT.

This clone was observed once. V gene TRBV6-2 or TRBV6-3 combines with J gene TRBJ1-5; D may be TRBD1 (6 bases). Between the trimmed V and J ends, which lost 0 bases and 7 bases, there was a span of 10 bases. CDR3 length: 14 residues. In germline, CDR1 is MNHEY, CDR2 SVGEGT. The CDR3 loop reads CASSYSKGGQPQHF. The CDR3 DNA reads TGTGCCAGCAGTTACTCAAAGGGGGGCCAGCCCCAGCATTTT.

This chain connects TRBV28 to TRBJ1-1, with D maybe TRBD1 (5 bases). This CDR3 contains 13 residues. V gave up 8 bases and J gave up 0 bases, with 10 bases separating them. Germline CDR1 reads MDHEN; CDR2 reads SYDVKM. The CDR3 sequence: CASLREMNTEAFF. DNA for the CDR3: TGTGCCAGCCTCAGGGAGATGAACACTGAAGCTTTCTTT.